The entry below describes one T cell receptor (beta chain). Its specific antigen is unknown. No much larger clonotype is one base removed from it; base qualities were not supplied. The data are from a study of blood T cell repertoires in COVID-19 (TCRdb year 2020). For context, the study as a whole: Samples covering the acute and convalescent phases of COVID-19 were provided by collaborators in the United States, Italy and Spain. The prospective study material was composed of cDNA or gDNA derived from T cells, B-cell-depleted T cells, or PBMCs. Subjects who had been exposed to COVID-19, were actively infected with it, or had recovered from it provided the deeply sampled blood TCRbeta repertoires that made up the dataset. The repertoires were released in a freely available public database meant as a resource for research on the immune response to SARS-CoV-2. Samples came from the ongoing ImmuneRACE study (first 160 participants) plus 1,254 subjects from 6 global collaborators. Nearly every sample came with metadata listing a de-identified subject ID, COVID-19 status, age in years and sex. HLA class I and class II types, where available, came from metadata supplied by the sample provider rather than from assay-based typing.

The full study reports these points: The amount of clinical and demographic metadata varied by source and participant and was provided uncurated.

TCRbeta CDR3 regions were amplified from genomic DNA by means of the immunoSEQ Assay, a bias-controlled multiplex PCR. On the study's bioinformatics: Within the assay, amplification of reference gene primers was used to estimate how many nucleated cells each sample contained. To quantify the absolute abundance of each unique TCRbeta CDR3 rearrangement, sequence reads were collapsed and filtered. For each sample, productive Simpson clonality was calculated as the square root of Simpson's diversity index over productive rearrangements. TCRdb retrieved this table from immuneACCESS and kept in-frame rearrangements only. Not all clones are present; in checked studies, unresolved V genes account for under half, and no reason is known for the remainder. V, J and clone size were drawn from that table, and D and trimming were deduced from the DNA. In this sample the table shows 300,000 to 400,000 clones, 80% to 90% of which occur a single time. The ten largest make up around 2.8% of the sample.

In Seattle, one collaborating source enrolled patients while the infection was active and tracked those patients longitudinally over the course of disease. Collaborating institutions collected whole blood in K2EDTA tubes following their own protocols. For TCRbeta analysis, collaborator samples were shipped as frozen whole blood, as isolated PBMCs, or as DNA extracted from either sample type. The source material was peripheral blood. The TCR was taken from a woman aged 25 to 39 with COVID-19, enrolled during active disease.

At the DNA level, the sequence is TGTGCCAGCAGCCTCCGACAGGGTTCCTATAATTCACCCCTCCACTTT. Its protein is CASSLRQGSYNSPLHF. The rearrangement joined TRBV5-8 to TRBJ1-6; 7 middle bases align to TRBD1. The germline V and J ends show losses of 4 bases and 1 base respectively, and no gene match explains 5 bases of the junction. Per the germline V gene, SGHTS is the CDR1 and YDEGEE is the CDR2. From cysteine to phenylalanine, the CDR3 is 16 amino acids long. Of the read, only the CDR3 DNA is kept; its 48 bases are in frame from base 1.